The 3 T cell receptor beta chains below were found in one sample sequenced in a study of shared clonotypes between healthy human individuals. Naivety among CD8 cells was defined by CD45RO negativity and positive CCR7 selection, thereby excluding terminally differentiated effector memory CD45RA+ cells. Produced via immunoSEQ multiplex PCR; TCRdb's table is partial and in-frame only. The sample has approximately 2,200,000 clones; about 93% are singletons. The sample was naive CD8+ T cells from PBMCs. These receptors originate from a man aged 18 to 30 in good health. Some clones in this sample may be carry-over from other donors' samples.

This chain links TRBV6-1 with TRBJ2-7; 8 positions match TRBD2. V lost 1 base to trimming and J lost 3 bases; unmatched junction nucleotides: 2. The CDR3 sequence is 14 residues long. The V gene's germline CDR1 is MNHNS and CDR2 SASEGT. This CDR3 is CASSEEREFYEQYF. Here the CDR3 DNA reads TGTGCCAGCAGTGAAGAGCGGGAGTTCTACGAGCAGTACTTC.

V gene TRBV5-6 combines with J gene TRBJ1-5; perhaps TRBD1 as D (5 bases). This CDR3 is built from 14 residues. From germline, CDR1 is SGHDT and CDR2 YYEEEE. Trimming removed 7 bases from V and 0 bases from J, with 11 bases in between. CDR3 residues: CASARGYSNQPQHF. The DNA of the CDR3 is TGTGCCAGCGCAAGGGGATATAGCAATCAGCCCCAGCATTTT.

A word on this clone: The same CDR3 is also encoded by other DNA sequences in this sample. This CDR3 is CASSTNYEQYF. CDR3 DNA sequence: TGTGCCAGCAGCACGAACTACGAGCAGTACTTC. The V and J genes are TRBV28 and TRBJ2-7, with unresolved D. Trimming cost V 6 bases and J 3 bases, with 6 bases left between them. Per the germline V gene, CDR1 is MDHEN and CDR2 is SYDVKM. The CDR3 covers 11 residues.